The sequence of this TCR beta chain was determined in a study of beta chain features in type 1 diabetes. V was pared by 2 bases and J by 8 bases, with 14 bases between. The CDR3 is made up of 14 amino acids. The V gene's germline CDR1 is SNHLY and CDR2 FYNNEI. Every bit of the isolated RNA underwent reverse transcription, so sequencing read expressed TCRB transcripts. There were some 3.6 million reads on average in the naive, central memory and regulatory T cell samples. TCRdb's table, derived via immunoSEQ multiplex PCR, lists solely in-frame clones and lacks some. This table holds more than 550,000 clones, more than 13% found once. Study findings and constraints: For cells with high TCR expression, cDNA sequencing could yield over-representation. Researchers report that Type 1 diabetes patients had moderately but significantly shorter TCRB CDR3s across all four CD4+ subsets. Any HLA-type effect on TCRB rearrangement remained unresolved here.

Comments on this clone: What it recognizes is unknown.

The source is a man between 18 and 35 years old with type 1 diabetes. The sample was naive CD4+ T cells from blood. V usage is TRBV2 and J usage is TRBJ2-3; no definite D call. The CDR3 protein is CASSESGQSGTQYF. The CDR3 DNA sequence: TGTGCCAGCAGTGAATCGGGCCAGTCAGGTACGCAGTATTTT.